This is a list of T cell receptor beta chains from one sample in a study of T cells after posttransplantation cyclophosphamide. Produced via immunoSEQ multiplex PCR; TCRdb's table is partial and in-frame only. This sample has roughly 12,000 clones, with around 2% found just once. The sequences come from PBMCs, collected after allogeneic stem cell transplant with posttransplant cyclophosphamide. The receptors derive from a male patient between 25 and 39 years old who received an allogeneic stem cell transplant from a related donor, was CMV-positive, and had no GVHD. Some T cells may be supplied by the graft donor. CDR3s include the opening cysteine and the closing phenylalanine or tryptophan. D genes are given only for firm matches. Clone size is given for some rows only: seen once, a few or many times, or a class if the clone is expanded.

>TRBV7-9|NA|few|TRBJ2-7
TGTGCCAGCAGCTTAGCGTTTGAGGCAGTTCCCCACGAGCAGTACTTC
CASSLAFEAVPHEQYF
>TRBV7-8|NA|few|TRBJ1-5
TGTGCCAGCAGCCCCCGACCCTACAGGGATCAGCCCCAGCATTTT
CASSPRPYRDQPQHF
>TRBV2|NA|NA|TRBJ1-1
TGTGCCAGCAGTGACGAGCAGGGTGGCACTGAAGCTTTCTTT
CASSDEQGGTEAFF
>TRBV7-6|TRBD1|few|TRBJ2-5
TGTGCCAGCAGCTTAGGTGGTACAGGGGCGAACCAAGAGACCCAGTACTTC
CASSLGGTGANQETQYF
>TRBV7-3|NA|NA|TRBJ1-1
TGTGCCAGCAGCCAAACCGGGACTGAGAACACTGAAGCTTTCTTT
CASSQTGTENTEAFF
>TRBV11-3|NA|few|TRBJ2-7
TGTGCCAGCAGCTTAGGGCGGCTAAGCGAGCAGTACTTC
CASSLGRLSEQYF
>TRBV7-9|TRBD1|NA|TRBJ1-1
TGTGCCAGCAGCTTAGGGGACAGAGCTAAACCTTCCCAAGCTTTCTTT
CASSLGDRAKPSQAFF
>TRBV7-9|NA|NA|TRBJ2-3
TGTGCCAGCAGCTACGGGGTCGACACAGATACGCAGTATTTT
CASSYGVDTDTQYF
>TRBV29-1|NA|NA|TRBJ1-2
TGCAGCGTCCTCCGGGACACTAACTATGGCTACACCTTC
CSVLRDTNYGYTF
>TRBV4-2|NA|few|TRBJ2-1
TGTGCCAGCAGCCAAGATCGAGATTTCTATGAGCAGTTCTTC
CASSQDRDFYEQFF
>TRBV5-6|TRBD2|NA|TRBJ2-7
TGTGCCAGCGGACTAGTAGCGGGGAGCTACGAGCAGTACTTC
CASGLVAGSYEQYF
>TRBV7-3|TRBD2|few|TRBJ2-2
TGTGCCAGCAGCTTACGCGGGGGGGGAAACACCGGGGAGCTGTTTTTT
CASSLRGGGNTGELFF
>TRBV30|NA|NA|TRBJ1-1
TGTGCCTGGAGCGATCAGGGGTATACTGAAGCTTTCTTT
CAWSDQGYTEAFF
>TRBV5-5|NA|few|TRBJ2-3
TGTGCCAGCAGCCCGAGAGGGAAAACAGATACGCAGTATTTT
CASSPRGKTDTQYF
>TRBV11-2|NA|NA|TRBJ2-1
TGTGCCAGCAGCTTAGATCGTCTAGGCCGGTTCTTC
CASSLDRLGRFF
>TRBV6-1|NA|few|TRBJ2-1
TGTGCCAGCAGTGACGGGGGGCCGGCTTCCTCCTACAATGAGCAGTTCTTC
CASSDGGPASSYNEQFF
>TRBV19|NA|NA|TRBJ2-2
TGTGCCAGTATACGGACAGCGAACACCGGGGAGCTGTTTTTT
CASIRTANTGELFF
>TRBV30|NA|few|TRBJ1-4
TGTGCCTGGAGTAATAGGGCGGGAGAAAAACTGTTTTTT
CAWSNRAGEKLFF
>TRBV7-2|NA|few|TRBJ1-1
TGTGCCAGCAGCTATCGCACTATGAACACTGAAGCTTTCTTT
CASSYRTMNTEAFF
>TRBV13|NA|medium-sized|TRBJ2-1
TGTGCCAGCAGCCCTATACTACTACTACTAGACGGGGGTTACAATGAGCAGTTCTTC
CASSPILLLLDGGYNEQFF
>TRBV19|NA|NA|TRBJ2-2
TGTGCCAGTAGTAAGGTGGGAGGCGCCGGGGAGCTGTTTTTT
CASSKVGGAGELFF
>TRBV28|NA|large|TRBJ2-5
TGTGCCAGCAGTTTAAATTTCGAGGAAGAGACCCAGTACTTC
CASSLNFEEETQYF
>TRBV28|TRBD2|few|TRBJ2-1
TGTGCCAGCAGGCGAGGGACTAGCGGGGGGATGGGTGAGCAGTTCTTC
CASRRGTSGGMGEQFF
>TRBV5-5|TRBD1|NA|TRBJ2-7
TGTGCCAGCAGCCCCCGGCCGAGACAGGGGGAGATCTACGAGCAGTACTTC
CASSPRPRQGEIYEQYF
>TRBV2|NA|NA|TRBJ1-6
TGTGCCAGCAGGGATTGGACAGCTTCGACTTCACCCCTCCACTTT
CASRDWTASTSPLHF
>TRBV29-1|TRBD2|few|TRBJ2-1
TGCAGCGTTGGAAGGAGGGGGACTAGCCAGAACAATGAGCAGTTCTTC
CSVGRRGTSQNNEQFF
>TRBV7-2|NA|NA|TRBJ2-5
TGTGCCAGCAGCCTGAGCGGGCCGGAGACCCAGTACTTC
CASSLSGPETQYF
>TRBV9|NA|few|TRBJ1-3
TGTGCCAGCAGCACTAGTGACGGCCCTCCTGGAAACACCATATATTTT
CASSTSDGPPGNTIYF
>TRBV19|TRBD2|NA|TRBJ2-7
TGTGCCACCCGGACTAGCGGCACCTACGAGCAGTACTTC
CATRTSGTYEQYF
>TRBV7-2|NA|few|TRBJ1-6
TGTGCCACCATGTTTTCCTATAATTCACCCCTCCACTTT
CATMFSYNSPLHF
>TRBV18|NA|few|TRBJ2-1
TGTGCCAGCTCCCAGGATCAGGATGTTCAGTTCTTC
CASSQDQDVQFF
>TRBV6-5|NA|NA|TRBJ2-7
TGTGCCAGCAGTTACGTAGGGGCGAATATGTACGAGCAGTACTTC
CASSYVGANMYEQYF
>TRBV2|TRBD1|NA|TRBJ1-4
TGTGCCAGCAGTAAACAGGGGCGGGCAACTAATGAAAAACTGTTTTTT
CASSKQGRATNEKLFF
>TRBV4-1|TRBD2|few|TRBJ2-5
TGCGCCAGCAGCCAACAAGTCCTAGCGGGGATAGGAGAGACCCAGTACTTC
CASSQQVLAGIGETQYF
>TRBV28|TRBD1|NA|TRBJ1-1
TGTGCCAGCAGTTCTCACCGACAGGGAAAGATTGAAGCTTTCTTT
CASSSHRQGKIEAFF
>TRBV5-1|TRBD2|NA|TRBJ2-5
TGCGCCAGCAGCTTGGGGACTAGCGGGGGGGCAGTTCTCGAGACCCAGTACTTC
CASSLGTSGGAVLETQYF
>TRBV10-3|TRBD2|few|TRBJ2-3
TGTGCCACCTCCGGGAGCGGGAGGGAATACACAGATACGCAGTATTTT
CATSGSGREYTDTQYF
>TRBV7-3|NA|few|TRBJ1-3
TGTGCCAGCAGCTTAAGCCCGTCGAGCTCTGGAAACACCATATATTTT
CASSLSPSSSGNTIYF
>TRBV7-8|NA|few|TRBJ2-3
TGTGCCAGCAGCTTAGGGGGGCCTTATGAGGATACGCAGTATTTT
CASSLGGPYEDTQYF
>TRBV7-2|NA|few|TRBJ2-1
TGTGCCAGCAGCTCCTCAAGCGGGAATGAGCAGTTCTTC
CASSSSSGNEQFF
>TRBV5-4|NA|NA|TRBJ2-2
TGTGCCAGCAGCTTGGTTCCAGGCCAGGGCGACACCGGGGAGCTGTTTTTT
CASSLVPGQGDTGELFF
>TRBV28|TRBD1|few|TRBJ1-2
TGTGCCAGCCAATCCGGGACAGGCACTTATGGCTACACCTTC
CASQSGTGTYGYTF
>TRBV11-2|TRBD2|medium-sized|TRBJ2-1
TGTGCCAGCAGCTTCTCCGGGGGGGCCGACTACAATGAGCAGTTCTTC
CASSFSGGADYNEQFF
>TRBV10-2|NA|few|TRBJ1-2
TGCGCCAGCAGTGAGGGATCAGGTTACTATGGCTACACCTTC
CASSEGSGYYGYTF
>TRBV27|TRBD2|few|TRBJ2-7
TGTGCCATCAAACTCCCGAAGACTAGCGGGAGCTCCTACGAGCAGTACTTC
CAIKLPKTSGSSYEQYF
>TRBV15|TRBD1|NA|TRBJ1-2
TGTGCCACCAGCAGAGGCGGGACAGGGGGAGTGATAGGCTACACCTTC
CATSRGGTGGVIGYTF
>TRBV7-2|NA|few|TRBJ1-1
TGTGCCAGCAGCTTCCGAACGAGGAGTGGCACTGAAGCTTTCTTT
CASSFRTRSGTEAFF
>TRBV11-2|TRBD1|NA|TRBJ1-2
TGTGCCAGCGAAAAGGGACAGGGGGCAGGGGGCTACACCTTC
CASEKGQGAGGYTF
>TRBV6-5|NA|few|TRBJ2-1
TGTGCCAGCAGGAAGGGGACAGAGCAGTTCTTC
CASRKGTEQFF
>TRBV6-5|TRBD1|few|TRBJ1-5
TGTGCCAGCAGCCCAGGGGGCGCCAATGGTCAGCCCCAGCATTTT
CASSPGGANGQPQHF
>TRBV6-6|TRBD2|NA|TRBJ2-7
TGTGCCAGCAGTAGACTAGCGGGAGTGGGGTACGAGCAGTACTTC
CASSRLAGVGYEQYF
>TRBV10-2|TRBD1|NA|TRBJ2-7
TGCGCCAGCAGGCGAAACAGGGGCTACGAGCAGTACTTC
CASRRNRGYEQYF
>TRBV28|TRBD2|NA|TRBJ2-1
TGTGCCAGCAGCCCTGCTAGCGGGAGTGTAAATGAGCAGTTCTTC
CASSPASGSVNEQFF
>TRBV5-1|NA|few|TRBJ1-6
TGCGCCAGCAGCTTGAGGAGGGGTGGAGATAATTCACCCCTCCACTTT
CASSLRRGGDNSPLHF
>TRBV6-6|TRBD1|few|TRBJ1-2
TGTGCCAGCAGCCAAGCGGACAGGAGCTATGGCTACACCTTC
CASSQADRSYGYTF
>TRBV27|NA|NA|TRBJ2-5
TGTGCCAGCAGCCTCACTCAGGGCCCCGTTGAGACCCAGTACTTC
CASSLTQGPVETQYF
>TRBV10-2|NA|few|TRBJ2-7
TGCGCCATCAGAAGCGGTAGCGGTTACGAGCAGTACTTC
CAIRSGSGYEQYF
>TRBV5-4|TRBD1|few|TRBJ1-6
TGTGCCAGCAGTCCCAACCAACGGACAGGGCTACTCCACTTT
CASSPNQRTGLLHF